The subject of this entry is one TCR beta chain. Its antigen remains unknown. One junction end does not reproduce the germline sequence, and a read error may be involved. These data come from a study of somatic mutations in cytotoxic T cells in rheumatoid arthritis. As processed by the authors: Some patient CD8+ clones were larger than 1%, and these rarely matched published virus-specific TCRB sequences. Profiling relied on immunoSEQ multiplex PCR, and the TCRdb table lists in-frame clones only, not all of them. Clone size and the V and J calls come from that table; the DNA yielded D and trimming. The sample consists of 8,000 to 10,000 clones, just under 80% of them appearing once. Study conclusions and caveats: For patients with rheumatoid arthritis, CD8+ clonality went up with age, while healthy controls showed no such change.

Germline V CDR1 and CDR2: SGHNT, YYREEE (reference sequence). CDR3 length equals 17 residues. The gene calls are TRBV5-4 and TRBJ1-2; 7 bases are shared with TRBD1. This receptor was identified in an adult with rheumatoid arthritis. The material sequenced was CD8+ T cells sorted from blood. The DNA for the CDR3 is TGTGCCAGCAGCACGGTGACAGGGATTGACCTATCGTCCCTTCAAGAATTC. This translates into CASSTVTGIDLSSLQEF.